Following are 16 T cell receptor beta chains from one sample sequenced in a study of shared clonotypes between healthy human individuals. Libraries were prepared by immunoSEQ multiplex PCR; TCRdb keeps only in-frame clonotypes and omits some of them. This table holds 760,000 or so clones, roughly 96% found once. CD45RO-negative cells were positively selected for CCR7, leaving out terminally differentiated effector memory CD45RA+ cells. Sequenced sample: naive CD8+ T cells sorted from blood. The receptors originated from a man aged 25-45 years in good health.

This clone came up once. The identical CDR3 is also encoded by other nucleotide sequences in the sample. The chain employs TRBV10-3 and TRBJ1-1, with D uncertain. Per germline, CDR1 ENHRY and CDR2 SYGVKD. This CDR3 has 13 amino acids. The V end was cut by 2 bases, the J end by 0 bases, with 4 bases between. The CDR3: CAISETMNTEAFF. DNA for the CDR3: TGTGCCATCAGTGAGACCATGAACACTGAAGCTTTCTTT.

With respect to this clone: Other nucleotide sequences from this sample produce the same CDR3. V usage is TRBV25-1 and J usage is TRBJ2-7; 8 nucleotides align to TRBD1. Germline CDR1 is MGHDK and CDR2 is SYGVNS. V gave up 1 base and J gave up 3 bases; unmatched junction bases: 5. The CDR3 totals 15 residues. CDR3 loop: CASSESGTGDYEQYF. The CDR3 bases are TGTGCCAGCAGTGAATCCGGGACAGGAGACTACGAGCAGTACTTC.

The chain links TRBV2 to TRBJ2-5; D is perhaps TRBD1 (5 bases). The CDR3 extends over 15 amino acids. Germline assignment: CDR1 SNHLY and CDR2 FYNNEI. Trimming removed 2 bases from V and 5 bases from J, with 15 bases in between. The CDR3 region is CASSESKGANETQYF. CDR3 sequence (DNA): TGTGCCAGCAGTGAATCGAAAGGGGCGAACGAGACCCAGTACTTC. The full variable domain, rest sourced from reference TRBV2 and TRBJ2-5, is EPEVTQTPSHQVTQMGQEVILRCVPISNHLYFYWYRQILGQKVEFLVSFYNNEISEKSEIFDDQFSVERPDGSNFTLKIRSTKLEDSAMYFCASSESKGANETQYFGPGTRLLVL.

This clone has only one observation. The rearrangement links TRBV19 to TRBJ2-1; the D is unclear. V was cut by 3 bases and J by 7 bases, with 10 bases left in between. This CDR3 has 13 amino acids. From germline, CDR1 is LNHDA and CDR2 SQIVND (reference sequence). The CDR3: CASSIWMGNEQFF. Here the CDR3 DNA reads TGTGCCAGTAGTATCTGGATGGGGAATGAGCAGTTCTTC.

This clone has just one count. The CDR3 loop is CASSFGVSNQPQHF. The CDR3 DNA reads TGTGCCAGCAGCTTTGGGGTCAGCAATCAGCCCCAGCATTTT. This chain links TRBV5-6 with TRBJ1-5, with D unclear. Germline assignment: CDR1 SGHDT and CDR2 YYEEEE. This CDR3 contains 14 residues. V was shortened by 2 bases and J by 1 base, with 7 bases between the two germline ends.

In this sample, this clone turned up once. CDR3 nucleotide sequence: TGCAGCGTTGAAGATATCATAGGACAGGGGGAATACGAGCAGTACTTC. Translation: CSVEDIIGQGEYEQYF. The J gene is TRBJ2-7, the V gene TRBV29-1; 10 bases fit TRBD1. The J segment lost 4 bases and the V segment lost 0 bases, leaving 9 bases of the junction unmatched. This CDR3 region has 16 residues. CDR1 is SQVTM and CDR2 is ANQGSEA in the germline V gene.

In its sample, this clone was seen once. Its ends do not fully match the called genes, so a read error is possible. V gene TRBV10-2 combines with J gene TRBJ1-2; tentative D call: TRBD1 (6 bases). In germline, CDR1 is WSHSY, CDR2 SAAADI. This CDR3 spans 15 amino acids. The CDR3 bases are TGCGCCAGCAGTGACCCCAGACAGGCTTCCTATGTCTACACCTTC. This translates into CASSDPRQASYVYTF.

CDR3 protein: CSAERETQYF. The CDR3 region has the DNA TGCAGCGCAGAACGAGAGACCCAGTACTTC. The rearrangement joins TRBV29-1 to TRBJ2-5; no definite D call. Deletions cut 7 bases from V and 4 bases from J, with 7 bases between. Germline CDR1 and CDR2: SQVTM and ANQGSEA. This CDR3 contains 10 residues.

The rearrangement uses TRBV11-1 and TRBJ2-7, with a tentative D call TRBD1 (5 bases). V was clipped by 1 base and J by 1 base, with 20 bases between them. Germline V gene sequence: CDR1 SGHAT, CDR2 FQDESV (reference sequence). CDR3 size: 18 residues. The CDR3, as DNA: TGTGCCAGCAGCTTAGGATGGAGTATTGGCGGACAATCCTACGAGCAGTACTTC. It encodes CASSLGWSIGGQSYEQYF. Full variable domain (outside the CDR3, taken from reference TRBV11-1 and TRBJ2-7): EAEVAQSPRYKITEKSQAVAFWCDPISGHATLYWYRQILGQGPELLVQFQDESVVDDSQLPKDRFSAERLKGVDSTLKIQPAELGDSAMYLCASSLGWSIGGQSYEQYFGPGTRLTVT.

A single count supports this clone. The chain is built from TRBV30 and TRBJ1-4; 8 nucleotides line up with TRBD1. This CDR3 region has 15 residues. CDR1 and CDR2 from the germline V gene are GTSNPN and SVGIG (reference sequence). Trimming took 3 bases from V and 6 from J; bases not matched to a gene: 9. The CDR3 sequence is CAWSGPGQEDEKLFF. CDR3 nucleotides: TGTGCCTGGAGCGGGCCGGGACAGGAGGATGAAAAACTGTTTTTT.

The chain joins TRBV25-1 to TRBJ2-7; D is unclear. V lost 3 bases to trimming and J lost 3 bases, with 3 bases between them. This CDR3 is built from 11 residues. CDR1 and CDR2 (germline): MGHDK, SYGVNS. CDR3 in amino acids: CASSDSYEQYF. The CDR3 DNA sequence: TGTGCCAGCAGTGACAGCTACGAGCAGTACTTC.

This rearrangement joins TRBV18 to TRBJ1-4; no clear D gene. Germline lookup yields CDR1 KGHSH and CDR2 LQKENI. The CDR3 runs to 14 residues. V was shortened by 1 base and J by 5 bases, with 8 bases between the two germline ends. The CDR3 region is CASSPLVSNEKLFF. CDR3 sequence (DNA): TGTGCCAGCTCACCACTGGTTAGCAATGAAAAACTGTTTTTT.

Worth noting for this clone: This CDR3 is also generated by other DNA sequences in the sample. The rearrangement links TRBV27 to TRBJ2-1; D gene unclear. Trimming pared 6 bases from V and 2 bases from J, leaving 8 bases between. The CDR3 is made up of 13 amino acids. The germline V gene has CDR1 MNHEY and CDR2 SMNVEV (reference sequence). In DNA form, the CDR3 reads TGTGCCAGCAGAGATCGGCCCTACAATGAGCAGTTCTTC. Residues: CASRDRPYNEQFF.

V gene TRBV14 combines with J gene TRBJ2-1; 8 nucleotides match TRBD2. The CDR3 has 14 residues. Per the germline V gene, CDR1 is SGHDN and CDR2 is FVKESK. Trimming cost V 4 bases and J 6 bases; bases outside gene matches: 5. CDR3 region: CASSLPGLVNEQFF. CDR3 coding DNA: TGTGCCAGCAGCCTACCGGGACTAGTCAATGAGCAGTTCTTC.

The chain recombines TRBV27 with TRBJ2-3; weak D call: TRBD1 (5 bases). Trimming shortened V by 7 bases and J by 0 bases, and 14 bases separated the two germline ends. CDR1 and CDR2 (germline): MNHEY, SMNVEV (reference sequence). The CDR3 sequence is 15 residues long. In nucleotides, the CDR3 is TGTGCCAGCATTAATGGGGCAGCCAGCACAGATACGCAGTATTTT. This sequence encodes CASINGAASTDTQYF.

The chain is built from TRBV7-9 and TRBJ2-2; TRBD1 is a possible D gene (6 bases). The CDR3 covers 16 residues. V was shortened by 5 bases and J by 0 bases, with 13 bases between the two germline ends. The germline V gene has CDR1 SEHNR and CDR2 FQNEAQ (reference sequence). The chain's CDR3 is CASSSPGTSNTGELFF. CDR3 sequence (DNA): TGTGCCAGCAGCAGTCCCGGGACATCGAACACCGGGGAGCTGTTTTTT.